A selection of T cell receptor beta chains follows, all from one sample in a study of T cells in Graves' hyperthyroidism and ophthalmopathy. TCRdb analysed the multiplex PCR reads with MiXCR anew, one entry per CDR3 protein. The table shows 700,000 or so distinct CDR3 sequences, with around 13% occurring only once. The sample was blood. These receptors originate from a woman in her forties or fifties with Graves' ophthalmopathy. Each CDR3 is given with its conserved first and last residue. D genes are given only for firm matches. The size field is filled for only some rows; it gives once, few, many or a size class.

V	J	D	size	CDR3	DNA
TRBV5-1	TRBJ2-1	TRBD1	many	CASKAEGTGGRGEQFF	TGCGCCAGCAAAGCGGAGGGGACAGGGGGCCGGGGTGAGCAGTTCTTC
TRBV5-1	TRBJ2-3	TRBD1	many	CASSPQPGGRTDTQYF	TGCGCCAGCAGCCCCCAGCCAGGGGGCAGAACAGATACGCAGTATTTT
TRBV20-1	TRBJ2-1	TRBD1	.	CSAPTGGGWNEQFF	TGCAGTGCGCCGACAGGGGGCGGTTGGAATGAGCAGTTCTTC
TRBV7-3	TRBJ2-5	TRBD1	many	CASSSRGRGETQYF	TGTGCCAGCAGCTCCAGGGGGCGAGGAGAGACCCAGTACTTC
TRBV9	TRBJ1-1	TRBD1	few	CASSPGTDRPAFF	TGTGCCAGCAGCCCCGGGACAGACCGTCCGGCTTTCTTT
TRBV28	TRBJ2-1	.	many	CASSLFGSYNEQFF	TGTGCCAGCAGTTTATTCGGCTCGTACAATGAGCAGTTCTTC
TRBV10-3	TRBJ2-7	TRBD2	few	CAAAGGQNYEQYF	TGTGCCGCCGCGGGAGGACAAAACTACGAGCAGTACTTC
TRBV6-1	TRBJ1-6	.	.	CASSEYPGRSPLHF	TGTGCCAGCAGTGAATATCCAGGTCGTTCACCCCTCCACTTT
TRBV20-1	TRBJ2-5	.	many	CSAMDPTRETQYF	TGCAGTGCTATGGACCCTACCAGGGAGACCCAGTACTTC
TRBV12-3/TRBV12-4	TRBJ2-2	.	many	CASSHGVSAGELFF	TGTGCCAGCAGCCACGGGGTTAGCGCCGGGGAGCTGTTTTTT
TRBV12-3/TRBV12-4	TRBJ2-3	.	many	CASSFPPRADTQYF	TGTGCCAGCAGTTTTCCCCCTCGAGCAGATACGCAGTATTTT
TRBV5-1	TRBJ2-7	.	many	CASSSDGLSYEQYF	TGCGCCAGCAGCTCGGACGGGTTGTCCTACGAGCAGTACTTC
TRBV5-1	TRBJ2-1	TRBD2	few	CASSLGTSGDNEQFF	TGCGCCAGCAGCTTAGGGACTAGCGGTGACAATGAGCAGTTCTTC
TRBV4-1	TRBJ2-3	TRBD2	few	CANSQVASGSPDTQYF	TGCGCCAACAGCCAAGTCGCTAGCGGGAGTCCAGATACGCAGTATTTT
TRBV25-1	TRBJ1-1	.	few	CASRGDFEAFF	TGTGCCAGCAGGGGGGACTTTGAAGCTTTCTTT
TRBV7-3	TRBJ1-1	TRBD1	many	CASSQDRGTNTEAFF	TGTGCCAGCAGCCAGGACAGGGGGACGAACACTGAAGCTTTCTTT
TRBV5-1	TRBJ2-2	.	many	CASSFASRSNTGELFF	TGCGCCAGCAGCTTTGCTAGCAGATCGAACACCGGGGAGCTGTTTTTT
TRBV28	TRBJ1-1	.	.	CASNLAGMNTEAFF	TGTGCCAGCAACCTAGCGGGGATGAACACTGAAGCTTTCTTT
TRBV15	TRBJ2-5	.	few	CATSTTGFPQETQYF	TGTGCCACCAGCACCACTGGGTTTCCACAAGAGACCCAGTACTTC
TRBV4-1	TRBJ2-1	TRBD2	.	CASSQDASSGSYNEQFF	TGCGCCAGCAGCCAAGACGCTAGTAGCGGGAGCTACAATGAGCAGTTCTTC